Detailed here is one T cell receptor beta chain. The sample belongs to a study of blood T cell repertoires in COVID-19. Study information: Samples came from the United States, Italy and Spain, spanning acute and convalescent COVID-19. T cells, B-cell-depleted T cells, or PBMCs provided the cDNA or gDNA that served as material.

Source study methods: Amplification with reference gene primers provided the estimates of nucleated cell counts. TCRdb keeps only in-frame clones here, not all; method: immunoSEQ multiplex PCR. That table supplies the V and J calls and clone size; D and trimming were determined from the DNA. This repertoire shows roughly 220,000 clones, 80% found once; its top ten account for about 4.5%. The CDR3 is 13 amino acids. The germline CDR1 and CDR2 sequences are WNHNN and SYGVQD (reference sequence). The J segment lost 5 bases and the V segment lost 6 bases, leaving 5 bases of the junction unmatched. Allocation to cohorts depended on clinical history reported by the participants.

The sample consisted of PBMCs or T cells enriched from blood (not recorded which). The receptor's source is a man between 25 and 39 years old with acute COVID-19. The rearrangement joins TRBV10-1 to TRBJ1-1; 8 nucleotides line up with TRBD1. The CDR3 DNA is TGCGCCAGCAGGGTGGACAGGGATACTGAAGCTTTCTTT. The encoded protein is CASRVDRDTEAFF.